The 26 T cell receptor beta chains given below trace back to one sample, sequenced in a study of regulatory T cells in long-lasting Graves disease. Sequencing libraries for TCR beta were prepared with iRepertoire HTBI primers and Arm-PCR of CDR3 regions. TCRdb re-derived calls from the multiplex PCR reads in MiXCR, one entry per CDR3 protein. The sample comprises roughly 430,000 distinct CDR3 sequences, about 16% of which are singletons, and around 10% rests with the top ten. Indicated time point: newly diagnosed GD, antithyroid drugs for less than 3 months. The TCR library was prepared using RNA isolated from PBMCs. The sample was also reused in another study, on T cells in Graves' hyperthyroidism and ophthalmopathy.

The source was peripheral blood mononuclear cells (PBMCs), collected at new diagnosis, from a patient treated with antithyroid drugs. All receptors derive from a young woman with Graves disease.

This clonotype was detected ten times or more. The chain has TRBV29-1 and TRBJ2-7; 10 positions match TRBD2. This CDR3 comprises 14 residues. Germline V gene sequence: CDR1 SQVTM, CDR2 ANQGSEA. V trimming: 7 bases; J trimming: 7 bases; junction bases outside the gene matches: 13. CDR3 residues: CSAKPPGLASEQYF. The CDR3 bases are TGCAGCGCCAAACCTCCGGGACTAGCGAGTGAGCAGTACTTC.

For this clonotype: This may come from a read error, since a much larger clone is one base off. The genes are TRBV5-1 and TRBJ2-1; 12 bases are shared with TRBD1. From germline, CDR1 is SGHRS and CDR2 YFSETQ. Trimming took 4 bases from V and 12 from J; bases not matched to a gene: 8. The CDR3 length is 14 residues. CDR3 nucleotide sequence: TGCGCCAGCAGCACGGGACAGGGGGCTGGGGGGCAGTTCTTC. It yields the protein CASSTGQGAGGQFF.

This clonotype showed up many times. The gene calls are TRBV20-1 and TRBJ2-7; the D call may be TRBD1 or TRBD2 (5 bases each). V lost 6 bases and J 4 bases, leaving 25 bases between the germline ends. CDR1 is DFQATT and CDR2 is SNEGSKA in the germline V gene (reference sequence). The CDR3 extends over 16 amino acids. The DNA for the CDR3 is TGCAGTGCGGGGGACGCACCCCAGGCTTGGGGATACGAGCAGTACTTC. This encodes CSAGDAPQAWGYEQYF.

The chain employs TRBV2 and TRBJ2-3; 9 nucleotides line up with TRBD2. Germline lookup yields CDR1 SNHLY and CDR2 FYNNEI. Germline trimming cut 4 bases from V and 5 bases from J; bases unmatched to any gene: 10. This CDR3 comprises 16 residues. CDR3 nucleotides: TGTGCCAGCAGTGCTATTAGCGGGAGCGGGTTAGATACGCAGTATTTT. This translates into CASSAISGSGLDTQYF.

This clonotype showed up many times. The chain joins TRBV7-2 to TRBJ2-3; TRBD2 aligns across 9 bases. J gave up 2 bases and V 3 bases, and 3 bases lay outside the gene matches. The CDR3 runs 15 residues. CDR1 is SGHTA, CDR2 FQGNSA, per germline. The CDR3 loop reads CASSFPSGNTDTQYF. The DNA for the CDR3 is TGTGCCAGCAGCTTTCCTAGCGGGAACACAGATACGCAGTATTTT.

J is TRBJ2-2 and V is TRBV7-9; D remains ambiguous. The CDR3 is made up of 14 amino acids. The germline gives CDR1 SEHNR, CDR2 FQNEAQ (reference sequence). V was cut by 1 base and J by 4 bases, with 7 bases left in between. The CDR3: CASSLGRSTGELFF. The CDR3 region has the DNA TGTGCCAGCAGCTTAGGACGAAGCACCGGGGAGCTGTTTTTT.

On this clonotype: This sequence may be a read error, since a much larger clone differs from it by one base. This chain connects TRBV18 to TRBJ2-1, with 7 bases aligning to TRBD2. Germline V gene data show CDR1 as KGHSH and CDR2 as LQKENI. The trim removed 2 bases at V and 1 base at J, leaving 8 bases unmatched. This CDR3 comprises 17 residues. This chain's CDR3 is CASSPAGGSNSYNEQFF. In nucleotides, the CDR3 is TGTGCCAGCTCACCAGCCGGCGGGAGTAATTCCTACAATGAGCAGTTCTTC.

Comment on this clonotype: One junction end disagrees with the germline gene, perhaps due to a read error. This sequence joins TRBV7-9 and TRBJ2-1, with TRBD2 matching over 12 bases. The V gene's germline CDR1 is SEHNR and CDR2 FQNEAQ (reference sequence). The CDR3 is 16 amino acids. The CDR3 spells CASSQPGLAGSNKQFF. The CDR3 nucleotides read TGTGCCAGCAGCCAACCGGGACTAGCGGGTTCCAATAAGCAGTTCTTC.

This clonotype was detected many times. The rearrangement uses TRBV12-3 or TRBV12-4 and TRBJ2-5; maybe TRBD1 (6 bases). The CDR3 has 14 residues. Trimming shortened V by 5 bases and J by 1 base, and 11 bases separated the two germline ends. For the CDR3, the DNA is TGTGCCAGCAGTCGAACAGGGTTCCAAGAGACCCAGTACTTC. This gives the protein CASSRTGFQETQYF.

This clonotype showed up many times. The rearrangement links TRBV14 to TRBJ1-1; no definite D call. CDR1 and CDR2 from the germline V gene are SGHDN and FVKESK. CDR3 length: 17 amino acids. V lost 0 bases, J lost 0 bases, and 14 bases lay in between. As DNA, the CDR3 is TGTGCCAGCAGCCAAGAACCCCCAGTGGTGATGAACACTGAAGCTTTCTTT. It is translated as CASSQEPPVVMNTEAFF.

This clonotype was counted at least ten times. V and J are TRBV18 and TRBJ1-1, with no clear D. From germline, CDR1 is KGHSH and CDR2 LQKENI. This CDR3 is built from 16 residues. V gave up 2 bases and J gave up 3 bases, with 16 bases separating them. The CDR3 coding sequence is TGTGCCAGCTCACCAGAGAATAGGCTCCGGGACACTGAAGCTTTCTTT. Residues: CASSPENRLRDTEAFF. The full variable domain, rest sourced from reference TRBV18 and TRBJ1-1, is NAGVMQNPRHLVRRRGQEARLRCSPMKGHSHVYWYRQLPEEGLKFMVYLQKENIIDESGMPKERFSAEFPKEGPSILRIQQVVRGDSAAYFCASSPENRLRDTEAFFGQGTRLTVV.

As regards this clonotype: This sequence is one base from a far larger clone and is likely a read error. This sequence joins TRBV5-1 and TRBJ2-7; D is perhaps TRBD1 (6 bases). CDR3 length: 14 residues. V was cut by 4 bases and J by 7 bases, with 18 bases left in between. Germline V gene sequence: CDR1 SGHRS, CDR2 YFSETQ. CDR3 sequence (DNA): TGCGCCAGCAGCCAGGACAGCTTAGGGCGTGAGCAGTACTTC. Its translation is CASSQDSLGREQYF.

This clonotype was counted ten times or more. The V call is TRBV19, the J call TRBJ2-2; no reliable D call. CDR1 LNHDA and CDR2 SQIVND come from the germline V gene (reference sequence). V lost 6 bases to trimming and J lost 3 bases, with 11 bases between them. CDR3 length: 14 amino acids. CDR3 sequence: CASSTSRYTGELFF. In DNA form, the CDR3 reads TGTGCCAGTAGCACCTCCCGGTACACCGGGGAGCTGTTTTTT.

This rearrangement joins TRBV10-3 to TRBJ1-4; 9 bases are a match to TRBD1. Germline CDR1 and CDR2: ENHRY and SYGVKD. V shed 2 bases and J 3 bases; nucleotides not matched to a gene: 7. This CDR3 spans 17 amino acids. The CDR3 reads CAISEPGQGSANEKLFF. The DNA of the CDR3 is TGTGCCATCAGTGAGCCGGGACAGGGATCAGCTAATGAAAAACTGTTTTTT.

This clonotype was recorded many times. The rearrangement joins TRBV28 to TRBJ2-3; D not certain. The CDR3 covers 13 residues. Trimming left V 6 bases short and J 0 bases short, with 7 bases between. CDR1 and CDR2 from the germline V gene are MDHEN and SYDVKM. The CDR3 DNA follows: TGTGCCAGCAGCCTATCTAGCACAGATACGCAGTATTTT. Translated, it gives CASSLSSTDTQYF.

As for this clonotype: A read error may explain this, as a much larger clone is one base away. The chain carries TRBV30 and TRBJ1-5; D gene ambiguous. Germline CDR1 GTSNPN, CDR2 SVGIG (reference sequence). The CDR3 runs to 14 residues. The CDR3 sequence is CAWSALKQNPPQHF. In DNA, the CDR3 is TGTGCCTGGAGTGCACTTAAACAGAATCCGCCCCAGCATTTT.

This clonotype occurred many times. The chain employs TRBV18 and TRBJ2-2; 8 bases agree with TRBD2. The V gene's germline CDR1 is KGHSH and CDR2 LQKENI. Trimming cost V 3 bases and J 6 bases; bases outside gene matches: 12. The CDR3 has 17 amino acids. The CDR3 DNA is TGTGCCAGCTCACCTAACGGACTAGCCCAGACGGCCGGGGAGCTGTTTTTT. Translating gives CASSPNGLAQTAGELFF.

The chain carries TRBV5-1 and TRBJ1-1, with a possible D match to TRBD1 (6 bases). The CDR3 contains 14 residues. V lost 0 bases to trimming and J lost 5 bases, with 11 bases between them. Germline V gene lookup returns CDR1 SGHRS and CDR2 YFSETQ. CDR3 sequence reads: CASSLVGGRTEAFF. For the CDR3, the DNA is TGCGCCAGCAGCTTGGTAGGGGGTCGGACTGAAGCTTTCTTT.

This clonotype has ten or more counts. V and J are TRBV5-1 and TRBJ2-1, with 12 positions matching TRBD2. V dropped 4 bases and J dropped 5; count of bases not matched to a gene: 7. The germline V gene has CDR1 SGHRS and CDR2 YFSETQ. The CDR3 covers 16 residues. Here the CDR3 DNA reads TGCGCCAGCAGCGCGTCGACTAGCGGGAGAAACAATGAGCAGTTCTTC. This gives the protein CASSASTSGRNNEQFF.

The chain couples TRBV6-5 to TRBJ2-7, with D perhaps TRBD2 (5 bases). With 0 bases removed from V and 3 bases from J, the gap between germline ends came to 15 bases. Germline V gives CDR1 MNHEY, CDR2 SVGAGI. The CDR3 is made up of 16 amino acids. The CDR3 nucleotides read TGTGCCAGCAGTTACTCACCAGCGGATCCCATCTACGAGCAGTACTTC. The encoded protein is CASSYSPADPIYEQYF.

J is TRBJ2-7 and V is TRBV4-1; 15 nucleotides agree with TRBD2. Trimming removed 5 bases from V and 4 bases from J; junction bases left unmatched: 6. The germline gives CDR1 MGHRA, CDR2 YSYEKL. The CDR3 runs 16 residues. CDR3 region: CASSGTSGRTGYEQYF. DNA for the CDR3: TGCGCCAGCAGCGGGACTAGCGGGAGGACAGGGTACGAGCAGTACTTC.

This clonotype has at least ten counts. The V gene is TRBV24-1, the J gene TRBJ1-2; no reliable D call. The CDR3 spans 14 residues. Trimming stripped 3 bases from V and 8 bases from J, with 15 bases between. CDR1 and CDR2 from the germline V gene are KGHDR and SFDVKD. Here the CDR3 DNA reads TGTGCCACCAGTGATATAGGCCGCACGAACGGCTACACCTTC. As protein: CATSDIGRTNGYTF.

At least ten counts were recorded for this clonotype. In DNA form, the CDR3 reads TGTGCCAGCAGCCCCTCTAGGTCCTACGAGCAGTACTTC. This sequence encodes CASSPSRSYEQYF. The chain joins TRBV27 to TRBJ2-7; no definite D call. Germline loops: CDR1 MNHEY, CDR2 SMNVEV (reference sequence). The V and J ends lost 6 bases and 1 base respectively, with 10 bases between them. This CDR3 has 13 amino acids.

This clonotype was recorded a few times. A much larger clone lies one base from this, so it may be a read error. This chain connects TRBV6-2 or TRBV6-3 to TRBJ2-1; 9 bases are shared with TRBD2. Germline assignment: CDR1 MNHEY and CDR2 SVGEGT. The CDR3 contains 15 residues. J gave up 7 bases and V 5 bases, and 9 bases lay outside the gene matches. CDR3 sequence (DNA): TGTGCCAGCAGTCCTAGCGGGAATGGGTGGAATGAGCAGTTCTTC. Its translation: CASSPSGNGWNEQFF.

This chain uses TRBV6-1 with TRBJ2-7, with TRBD1 as a possible D gene (6 bases). The CDR3 loop spans 15 amino acids. Trimming cost V 5 bases and J 3 bases, with 17 bases left between them. CDR1 and CDR2 from the germline V gene are MNHNS and SASEGT. The CDR3 bases are TGTGCCAGCAGTTCCAAGCAACCAGGGGTCTACGAGCAGTACTTC. Translation: CASSSKQPGVYEQYF.

This clonotype was found a few times. The V and J genes are TRBV4-1 and TRBJ2-1; the match to TRBD2 covers 11 bases. The V gene's germline CDR1 is MGHRA and CDR2 YSYEKL. Unmatched junction bases numbered 5, after V lost 0 bases and J lost 7 bases. The CDR3 consists of 16 residues. The CDR3 loop reads CASSQDRTSGWNEQFF. Written as DNA, the CDR3 is TGCGCCAGCAGCCAAGATAGGACTAGCGGGTGGAATGAGCAGTTCTTC.